One T cell receptor (beta chain) is described in this entry. The data belong to a study of cytomegalovirus exposure and HLA in healthy donors. CDR1 and CDR2 from the germline V gene are SGHTA and FQGNSA. Trimming removed 5 bases from V and 7 bases from J; junction bases left unmatched: 8. This CDR3 comprises 13 residues. Profiling relied on immunoSEQ multiplex PCR, and the TCRdb table lists in-frame clones only, not all of them. The data contain roughly 180,000 clones, about 89% of them singletons. The chain links TRBV7-2 to TRBJ2-7; 7 bases are shared with TRBD2. Sequenced input: PBMCs. This receptor was taken from a man aged 25-45 years in good health and CMV-seropositive. CDR3 DNA: TGTGCCAGCAGCGGGGACTATTTGCGGGAGCAGTACTTC. This codes for CASSGDYLREQYF.